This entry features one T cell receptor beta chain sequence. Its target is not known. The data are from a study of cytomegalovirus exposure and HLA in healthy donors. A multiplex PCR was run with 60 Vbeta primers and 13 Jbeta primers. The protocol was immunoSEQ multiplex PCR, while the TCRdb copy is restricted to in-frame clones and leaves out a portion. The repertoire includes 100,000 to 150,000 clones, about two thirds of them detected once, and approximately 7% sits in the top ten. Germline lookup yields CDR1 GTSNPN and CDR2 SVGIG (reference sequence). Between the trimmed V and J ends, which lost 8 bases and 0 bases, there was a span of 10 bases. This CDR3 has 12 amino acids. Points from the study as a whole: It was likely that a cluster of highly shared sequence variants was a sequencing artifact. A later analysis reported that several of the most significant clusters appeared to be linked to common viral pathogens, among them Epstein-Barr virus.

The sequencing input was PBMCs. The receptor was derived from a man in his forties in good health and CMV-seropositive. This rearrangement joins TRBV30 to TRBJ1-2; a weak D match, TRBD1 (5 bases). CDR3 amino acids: CAADSANYGYTF. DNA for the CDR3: TGTGCCGCAGACAGTGCTAACTATGGCTACACCTTC.